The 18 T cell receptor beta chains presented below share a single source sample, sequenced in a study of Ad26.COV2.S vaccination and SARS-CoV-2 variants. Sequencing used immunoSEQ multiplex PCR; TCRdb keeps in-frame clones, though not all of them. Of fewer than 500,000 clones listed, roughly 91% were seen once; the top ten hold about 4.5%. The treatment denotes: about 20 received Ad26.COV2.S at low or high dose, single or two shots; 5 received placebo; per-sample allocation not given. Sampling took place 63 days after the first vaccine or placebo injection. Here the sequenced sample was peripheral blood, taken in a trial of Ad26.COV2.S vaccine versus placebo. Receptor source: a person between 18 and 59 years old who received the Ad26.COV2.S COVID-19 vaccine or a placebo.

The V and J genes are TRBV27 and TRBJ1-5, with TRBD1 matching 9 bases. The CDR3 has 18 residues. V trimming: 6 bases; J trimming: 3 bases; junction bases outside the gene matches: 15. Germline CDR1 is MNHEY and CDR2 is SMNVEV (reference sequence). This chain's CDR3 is CASSYRGRGVPLNQPQHF. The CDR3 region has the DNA TGTGCCAGCAGCTACAGGGGGCGAGGGGTCCCCCTCAATCAGCCCCAGCATTTT.

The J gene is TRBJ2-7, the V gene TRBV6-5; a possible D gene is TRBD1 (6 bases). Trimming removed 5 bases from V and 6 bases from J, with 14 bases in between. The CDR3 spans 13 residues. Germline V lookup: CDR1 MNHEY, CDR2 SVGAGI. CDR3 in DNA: TGTGCCAGCAGTCGTGGGGGCAGGGGCGAGCAGTACTTC. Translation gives CASSRGGRGEQYF.

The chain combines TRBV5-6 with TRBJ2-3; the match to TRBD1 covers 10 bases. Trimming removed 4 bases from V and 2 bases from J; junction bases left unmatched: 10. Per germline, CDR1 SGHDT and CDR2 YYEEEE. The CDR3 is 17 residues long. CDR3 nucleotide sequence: TGTGCCAGCAGCCCAACAGGACAGGGGGTCGTCACAGATACGCAGTATTTT. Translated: CASSPTGQGVVTDTQYF.

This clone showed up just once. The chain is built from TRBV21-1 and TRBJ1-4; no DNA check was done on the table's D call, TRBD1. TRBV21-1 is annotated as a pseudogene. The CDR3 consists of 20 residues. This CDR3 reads CASSNPLPGDSFATNEKLFF. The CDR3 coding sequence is TGTGCCAGCAGCAATCCCCTTCCAGGGGATTCCTTTGCAACTAATGAAAAACTGTTTTTT.

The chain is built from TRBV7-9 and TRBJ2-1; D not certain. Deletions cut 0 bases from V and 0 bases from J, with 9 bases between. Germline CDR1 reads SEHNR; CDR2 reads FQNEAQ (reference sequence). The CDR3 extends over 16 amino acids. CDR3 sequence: CASSLADFGSYNEQFF. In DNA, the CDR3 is TGTGCCAGCAGCTTAGCAGACTTCGGCTCCTACAATGAGCAGTTCTTC.

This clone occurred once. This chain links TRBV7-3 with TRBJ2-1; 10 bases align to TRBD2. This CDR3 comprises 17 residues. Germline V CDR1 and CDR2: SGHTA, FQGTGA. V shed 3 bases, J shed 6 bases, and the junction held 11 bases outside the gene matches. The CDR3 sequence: CASSFPLAGESPNEQFF. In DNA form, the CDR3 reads TGTGCCAGCAGCTTCCCCCTAGCGGGAGAGTCCCCCAATGAGCAGTTCTTC.

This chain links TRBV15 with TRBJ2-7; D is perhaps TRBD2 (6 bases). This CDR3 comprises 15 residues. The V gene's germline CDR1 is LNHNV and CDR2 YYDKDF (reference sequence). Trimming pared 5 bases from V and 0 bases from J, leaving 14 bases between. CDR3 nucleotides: TGTGCCACCAGCCCCCGCCCGCGGGGCTCCTACGAGCAGTACTTC. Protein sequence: CATSPRPRGSYEQYF.

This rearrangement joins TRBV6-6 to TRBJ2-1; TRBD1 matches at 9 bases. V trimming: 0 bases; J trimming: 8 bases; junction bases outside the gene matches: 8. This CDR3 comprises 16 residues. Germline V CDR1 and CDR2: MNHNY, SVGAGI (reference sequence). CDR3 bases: TGTGCCAGCAGTTACTCGACTGGGACAGGGCATGATGAGCAGTTCTTC. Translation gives CASSYSTGTGHDEQFF.

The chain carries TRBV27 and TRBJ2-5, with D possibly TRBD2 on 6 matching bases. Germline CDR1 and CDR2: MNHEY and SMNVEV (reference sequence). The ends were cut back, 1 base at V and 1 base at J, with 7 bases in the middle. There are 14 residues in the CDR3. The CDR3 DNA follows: TGTGCCAGCAGTTTATACGGGAGCCAAGAGACCCAGTACTTC. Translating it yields CASSLYGSQETQYF.

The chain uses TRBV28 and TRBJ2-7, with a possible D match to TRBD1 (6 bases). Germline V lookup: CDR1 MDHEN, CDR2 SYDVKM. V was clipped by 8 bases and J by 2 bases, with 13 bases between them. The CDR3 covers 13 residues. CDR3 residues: CASFTGTPYEQYF. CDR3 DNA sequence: TGTGCCAGCTTCACCGGGACACCCTACGAGCAGTACTTC.

The CDR3 loop reads CATSDLDNNEQFF. For the CDR3, the DNA is TGTGCCACCAGTGACCTCGACAACAATGAGCAGTTCTTC. The chain couples TRBV24-1 to TRBJ2-1; D ambiguous. CDR3 size: 13 residues. V was pared by 4 bases and J by 5 bases, with 8 bases between. CDR1 and CDR2 (germline): KGHDR, SFDVKD.

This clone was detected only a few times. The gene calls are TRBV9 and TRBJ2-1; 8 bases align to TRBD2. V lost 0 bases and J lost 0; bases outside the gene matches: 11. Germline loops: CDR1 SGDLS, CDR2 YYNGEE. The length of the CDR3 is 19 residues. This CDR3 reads CASSVGGAGALSSYNEQFF. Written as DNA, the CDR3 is TGTGCCAGCAGCGTAGGAGGAGCGGGAGCCCTGAGCTCCTACAATGAGCAGTTCTTC.

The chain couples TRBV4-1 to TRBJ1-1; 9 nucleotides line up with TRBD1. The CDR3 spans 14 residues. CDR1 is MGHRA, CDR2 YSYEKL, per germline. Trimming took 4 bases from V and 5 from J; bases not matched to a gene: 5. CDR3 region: CASSRDRAPTEAFF. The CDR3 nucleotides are TGCGCCAGCAGCCGGGACAGGGCTCCAACTGAAGCTTTCTTT.

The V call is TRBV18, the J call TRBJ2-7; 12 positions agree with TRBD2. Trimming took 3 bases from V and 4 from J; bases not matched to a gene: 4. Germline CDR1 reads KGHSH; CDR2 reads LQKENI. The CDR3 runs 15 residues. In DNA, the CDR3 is TGTGCCAGCTCACCTGGGACTAGCGGGTTGTACGAGCAGTACTTC. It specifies CASSPGTSGLYEQYF.

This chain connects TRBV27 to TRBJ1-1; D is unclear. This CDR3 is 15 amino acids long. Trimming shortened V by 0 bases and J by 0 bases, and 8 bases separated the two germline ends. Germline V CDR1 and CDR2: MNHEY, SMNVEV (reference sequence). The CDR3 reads CASSLSPGMNTEAFF. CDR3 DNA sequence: TGTGCCAGCAGTTTATCGCCGGGGATGAACACTGAAGCTTTCTTT.

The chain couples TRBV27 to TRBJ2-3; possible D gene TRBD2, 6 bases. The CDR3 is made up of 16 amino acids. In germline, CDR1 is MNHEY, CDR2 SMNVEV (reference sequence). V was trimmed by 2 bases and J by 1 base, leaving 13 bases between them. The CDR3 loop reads CASSLIPGERTDTQYF. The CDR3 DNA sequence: TGTGCCAGCAGTTTAATCCCGGGGGAACGCACAGATACGCAGTATTTT.

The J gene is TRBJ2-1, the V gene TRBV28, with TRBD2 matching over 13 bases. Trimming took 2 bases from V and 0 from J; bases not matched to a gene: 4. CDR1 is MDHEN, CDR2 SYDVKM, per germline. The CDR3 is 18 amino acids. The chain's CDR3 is CASSLRTSGGSSYNEQFF. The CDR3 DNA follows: TGTGCCAGCAGTTTAAGGACTAGCGGGGGTAGCTCCTACAATGAGCAGTTCTTC.

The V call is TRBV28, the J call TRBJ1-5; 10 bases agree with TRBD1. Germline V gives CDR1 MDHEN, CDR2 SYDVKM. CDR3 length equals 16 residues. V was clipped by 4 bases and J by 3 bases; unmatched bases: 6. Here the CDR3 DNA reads TGTGCCAGCAGTTCGCGGACAGGGGGGATCAATCAGCCCCAGCATTTT. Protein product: CASSSRTGGINQPQHF.